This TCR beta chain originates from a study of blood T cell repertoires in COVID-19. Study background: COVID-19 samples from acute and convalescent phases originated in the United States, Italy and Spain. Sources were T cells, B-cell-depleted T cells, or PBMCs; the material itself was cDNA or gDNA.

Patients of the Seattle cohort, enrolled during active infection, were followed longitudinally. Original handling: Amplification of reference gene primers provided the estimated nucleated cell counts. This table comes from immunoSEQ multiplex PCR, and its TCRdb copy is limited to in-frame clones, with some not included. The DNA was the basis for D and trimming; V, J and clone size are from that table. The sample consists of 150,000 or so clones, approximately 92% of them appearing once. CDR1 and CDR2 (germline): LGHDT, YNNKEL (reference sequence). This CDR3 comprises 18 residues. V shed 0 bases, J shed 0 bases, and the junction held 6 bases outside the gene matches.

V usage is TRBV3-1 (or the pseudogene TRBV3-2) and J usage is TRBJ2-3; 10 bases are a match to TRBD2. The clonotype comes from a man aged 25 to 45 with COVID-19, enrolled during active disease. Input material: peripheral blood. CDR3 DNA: TGTGCCAGCAGCCAAGAGGGAACTAGCGGGACTAGCACAGATACGCAGTATTTT. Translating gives CASSQEGTSGTSTDTQYF.